Below are 9 T cell receptor beta chains sequenced from a single sample in a study of blood T cell repertoires in COVID-19. Libraries were prepared by immunoSEQ multiplex PCR; TCRdb keeps only in-frame clonotypes and omits some of them. The sample shows roughly 400,000 clones, 90% of them seen only once. Input material: PBMCs or T cells enriched from blood (not recorded which). The receptors derive from a man aged 18 to 29 who had recovered from COVID-19.

J is TRBJ2-7 and V is TRBV14; 8 nucleotides agree with TRBD1. J was trimmed by 5 bases and V by 4 bases; bases with no gene match: 7. The CDR3 has 14 amino acids. CDR1 is SGHDN and CDR2 is FVKESK in the germline V gene. This CDR3 reads CASSPMTGADEQYF. CDR3 nucleotide sequence: TGTGCCAGCAGCCCTATGACAGGGGCGGACGAGCAGTACTTC. The whole variable domain, remainder taken from reference TRBV14 and TRBJ2-7, is EAGVTQFPSHSVIEKGQTVTLRCDPISGHDNLYWYRRVMGKEIKFLLHFVKESKQDESGMPNNRFLAERTGGTYSTLKVQPAELEDSGVYFCASSPMTGADEQYFGPGTRLTVT.

The chain recombines TRBV3-1 (or the pseudogene TRBV3-2) with TRBJ1-5; D might be TRBD1 (6 bases). The CDR3 consists of 16 residues. The germline V gene encodes CDR1 LGHDT and CDR2 YNNKEL (reference sequence). The V end was cut by 1 base, the J end by 4 bases, with 14 bases between. The CDR3 region has the DNA TGTGCCAGCAGCCAAGTCCTGGGGGCAGGAAATCAGCCCCAGCATTTT. Encoded protein: CASSQVLGAGNQPQHF.

Here the CDR3 DNA reads TGTGCCAGCAGCTCGCGGGACAGGCCAGGGGAGACCCAGTACTTC. Translation gives CASSSRDRPGETQYF. The chain links TRBV5-4 to TRBJ2-5; 8 nucleotides line up with TRBD1. This CDR3 region has 15 residues. Germline V CDR1 and CDR2: SGHNT, YYREEE (reference sequence). The V segment lost 3 bases and the J segment 5 bases; nucleotides outside the gene matches: 9.

The genes are TRBV5-4 and TRBJ1-2; possible D gene TRBD1, 6 bases. The CDR3 sequence is 14 residues long. V lost 3 bases and J lost 8, with 17 bases in between. The V gene's germline CDR1 is SGHNT and CDR2 YYREEE (reference sequence). CDR3 in amino acids: CASSSGHSLPGYTF. CDR3 bases: TGTGCCAGCAGCTCGGGACACTCGCTTCCCGGCTACACCTTC.

The rearrangement uses TRBV18 and TRBJ1-1, with 8 bases fitting TRBD1. From germline, CDR1 is KGHSH and CDR2 LQKENI. The length of the CDR3 is 16 residues. J was trimmed by 0 bases and V by 5 bases; bases with no gene match: 8. DNA of the CDR3: TGTGCCAGCTCAGCGACAGGGGCGATGATGAACACTGAAGCTTTCTTT. Translation gives CASSATGAMMNTEAFF. The variable domain in full, completed from reference TRBV18 and TRBJ1-1, reads NAGVMQNPRHLVRRRGQEARLRCSPMKGHSHVYWYRQLPEEGLKFMVYLQKENIIDESGMPKERFSAEFPKEGPSILRIQQVVRGDSAAYFCASSATGAMMNTEAFFGQGTRLTVV.

Written as DNA, the CDR3 is TGTGCCAGCAGCGTAGACCCAGCAGGCTATGGCTACACCTTC. Encoded protein: CASSVDPAGYGYTF. The rearrangement uses TRBV9 and TRBJ1-2; no definite D call. Per germline, CDR1 SGDLS and CDR2 YYNGEE. The CDR3 sequence is 14 residues long. Trimming shortened V by 0 bases and J by 4 bases, and 10 bases separated the two germline ends.

V and J are TRBV19 and TRBJ1-5, with D possibly matching TRBD1 (6 bases). V was shortened by 10 bases and J by 1 base, with 11 bases between the two germline ends. Germline CDR1 LNHDA, CDR2 SQIVND (reference sequence). This CDR3 has 13 amino acids. CDR3 in DNA: TGTGCCACCCATACAGGGAGCAATCAGCCCCAGCATTTT. It translates to CATHTGSNQPQHF.

This clone showed up just once. This chain connects TRBV5-1 to TRBJ1-1; tentative D call: TRBD1 (6 bases). This CDR3 is 13 amino acids long. V lost 5 bases and J 4 bases, leaving 12 bases between the germline ends. Germline loops: CDR1 SGHRS, CDR2 YFSETQ. The DNA for the CDR3 is TGCGCCAGCAGGGCAGGGGCCGGCACTGAAGCTTTCTTT. It translates to CASRAGAGTEAFF.

The V and J genes are TRBV19 and TRBJ1-5, with 7 bases lining up with TRBD1. V was clipped by 10 bases and J by 4 bases; unmatched bases: 13. The CDR3 totals 15 residues. Germline values: CDR1 LNHDA, CDR2 SQIVND (reference sequence). CDR3 bases: TGTGCCACTCGAACGACAGGGTTGTCGAATCAGCCCCAGCATTTT. This gives the protein CATRTTGLSNQPQHF. The whole variable domain, remainder taken from reference TRBV19 and TRBJ1-5, is DGGITQSPKYLFRKEGQNVTLSCEQNLNHDAMYWYRQDPGQGLRLIYYSQIVNDFQKGDIAEGYSVSREKKESFPLTVTSAQKNPTAFYLCATRTTGLSNQPQHFGDGTRLSIL.